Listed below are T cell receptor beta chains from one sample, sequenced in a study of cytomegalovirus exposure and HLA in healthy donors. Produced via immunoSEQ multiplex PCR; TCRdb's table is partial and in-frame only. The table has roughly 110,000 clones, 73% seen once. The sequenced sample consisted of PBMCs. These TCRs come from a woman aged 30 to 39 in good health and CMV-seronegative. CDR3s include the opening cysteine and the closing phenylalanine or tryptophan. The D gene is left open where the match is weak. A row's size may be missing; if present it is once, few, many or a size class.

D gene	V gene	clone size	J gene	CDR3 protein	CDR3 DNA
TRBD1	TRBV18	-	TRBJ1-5	CASSPGQVHQPQHF	TGTGCCAGCTCGCCTGGACAGGTTCATCAGCCCCAGCATTTT
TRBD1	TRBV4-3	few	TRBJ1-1	CASSQDYLQGMKNTEAFF	TGCGCCAGCAGCCAAGATTACTTACAGGGGATGAAGAACACTGAAGCTTTCTTT
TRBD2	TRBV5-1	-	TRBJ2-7	CASSLRAGGSYEQYF	TGCGCCAGCAGCTTGCGTGCGGGGGGGTCCTACGAGCAGTACTTC
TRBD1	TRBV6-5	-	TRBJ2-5	CASSPTGGETQYF	TGTGCCAGCAGTCCTACAGGGGGGGAGACCCAGTACTTC
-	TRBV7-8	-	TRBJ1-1	CATEPRGGNTEAFF	TGTGCCACCGAACCAAGGGGGGGGAACACTGAAGCTTTCTTT
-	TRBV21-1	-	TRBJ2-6	CASSKEGQKPSGANVLTF	TGTGCCAGCAGCAAAGAGGGACAGAAACCCTCTGGGGCCAACGTCCTGACTTTC
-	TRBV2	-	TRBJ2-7	CASSETGSSYEQYF	TGTGCCAGCAGTGAAACAGGTTCCTCCTACGAGCAGTACTTC
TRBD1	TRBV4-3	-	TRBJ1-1	CASSLYRGRPAEAFF	TGCGCCAGCAGCCTTTACAGGGGACGTCCCGCTGAAGCTTTCTTT
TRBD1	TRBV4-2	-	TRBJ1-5	CASSQVTGDQPQHF	TGTGCCAGCAGCCAAGTTACAGGGGATCAGCCCCAGCATTTT
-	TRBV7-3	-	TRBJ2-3	CASSLGGAALDTQYF	TGTGCCAGCAGCTTAGGCGGGGCGGCCCTCGATACGCAGTATTTT
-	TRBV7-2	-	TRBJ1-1	CASSRDTGCEAFF	TGTGCCAGCAGCCGAGACACCGGCTGTGAAGCTTTCTTT
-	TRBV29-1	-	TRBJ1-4	CSVEAPSGTSGEKLFF	TGCAGCGTTGAAGCCCCGTCGGGAACTTCTGGTGAAAAACTGTTTTTC
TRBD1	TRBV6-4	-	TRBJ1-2	CASSPGQASYGYTF	TGTGCCAGCAGCCCGGGACAGGCCTCCTATGGCTACACCTTC
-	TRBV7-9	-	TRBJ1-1	CASSPLGVGAHTEAFF	TGTGCCAGCAGCCCCCTAGGGGTGGGGGCGCACACTGAAGCTTTCTTT
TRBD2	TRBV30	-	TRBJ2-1	CAWDLAGDSYNEQFF	TGTGCCTGGGACCTAGCGGGGGACAGTTACAATGAGCAGTTCTTC
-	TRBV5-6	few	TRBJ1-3	CASSQIQSVDTIYF	TGTGCCAGCAGCCAGATACAGAGTGTAGACACCATATATTTT
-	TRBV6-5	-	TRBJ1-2	CASMRVGYGYTF	TGTGCCAGCATGAGGGTAGGGTATGGCTACACCTTC
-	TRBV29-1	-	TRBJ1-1	CSVRGLGNTEAFF	TGCAGCGTCCGCGGTTTGGGGAACACTGAAGCTTTCTTT
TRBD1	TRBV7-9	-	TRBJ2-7	CASSLDRSSYEQYF	TGTGCCAGCAGCTTGGACAGGAGTTCCTACGAGCAGTACTTC
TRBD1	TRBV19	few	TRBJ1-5	CASSSDRGSNQPQHF	TGTGCCAGTAGTAGCGACAGGGGAAGCAATCAGCCCCAGCATTTT
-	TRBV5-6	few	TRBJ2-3	CASSLGRGLDTQYF	TGTGCCAGCAGCTTGGGCAGGGGTTTGGATACGCAGTATTTT
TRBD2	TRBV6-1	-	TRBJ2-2	CASKSGRSTGELFF	TGTGCCAGTAAGAGCGGGAGATCCACCGGGGAGCTGTTTTTT
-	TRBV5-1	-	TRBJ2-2	CASSLDSPTGELFF	TGCGCCAGCAGCTTGGACAGCCCAACCGGGGAGCTGTTTTTT
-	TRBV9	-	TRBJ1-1	CASSVGRGTEAFF	TGTGCCAGCAGCGTAGGGAGGGGAACTGAAGCTTTCTTT
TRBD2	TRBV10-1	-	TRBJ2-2	CASSDLSGRRGGELFF	TGCGCCAGCAGTGATTTAAGCGGGAGACGCGGCGGGGAGCTGTTTTTT
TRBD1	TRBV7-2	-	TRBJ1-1	CASSLRQGSTEAFF	TGTGCCAGCAGCTTACGACAGGGGAGCACTGAAGCTTTCTTT
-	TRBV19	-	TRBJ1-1	CASSISPRGEAFF	TGTGCCAGTAGTATAAGTCCTCGAGGTGAAGCTTTCTTT